This entry lists 22 T cell receptor beta chains sequenced from one sample in a study of T-cell memory formation after mild COVID-19. MiXCR was run by TCRdb on the 5' RACE reads, yielding one entry per CDR3 protein. The sample includes tens of thousands of distinct CDR3 sequences, approximately 13% of them seen just once. Sequenced sample: PBMCs or a T cell subset sorted from them (not recorded which). These receptors were collected from an adult woman who had mild COVID-19 (a few samples of this study predate the infection). Cell type and time point are not known.

This clonotype was observed a handful of times. V usage is TRBV12-3 or TRBV12-4 and J usage is TRBJ2-3; D possibly matches TRBD1 or TRBD2 (5 bases each). The germline V and J ends were trimmed by 7 bases and 6 bases, with 17 bases remaining between them. CDR3 length equals 14 residues. CDR3 bases: TGTGCCAGCACCTCCCGGGGACGTATGGATACGCAGTATTTT. Translation: CASTSRGRMDTQYF.

The table lists this clonotype with a few counts. V gene TRBV12-3 or TRBV12-4 combines with J gene TRBJ2-7; weak D call: TRBD1 (6 bases). V gave up 5 bases and J gave up 3 bases, with 8 bases separating them. CDR3 length equals 12 residues. For the CDR3, the DNA is TGTGCCAGCAGTCAGGGGCTCTACGAGCAGTACTTC. This encodes CASSQGLYEQYF.

J is TRBJ1-2 and V is TRBV30; D is possibly TRBD1 (5 bases). Germline V CDR1 and CDR2: GTSNPN, SVGIG (reference sequence). V was cut by 1 base and J by 4 bases, with 10 bases left in between. The CDR3 is made up of 13 amino acids. The CDR3 protein is CAWSESGPYGYTF. In nucleotides, the CDR3 is TGTGCCTGGAGTGAGTCAGGGCCCTATGGCTACACCTTC.

The V gene is TRBV27, the J gene TRBJ2-7; D remains ambiguous. Germline CDR1 and CDR2: MNHEY and SMNVEV (reference sequence). CDR3 size: 14 residues. Trimming removed 0 bases at V and 4 bases at J, with 10 bases between. The CDR3 reads CASSLSASLYEQYF. CDR3 nucleotide sequence: TGTGCCAGCAGTTTATCGGCAAGCCTTTACGAGCAGTACTTC.

There are a few counts of this clonotype. The J gene is TRBJ2-2, the V gene TRBV4-1; D is perhaps TRBD1 (6 bases). V lost 1 base and J lost 3, with 18 bases in between. Germline lookup yields CDR1 MGHRA and CDR2 YSYEKL. The CDR3 contains 18 residues. As DNA, the CDR3 is TGCGCCAGCAGCCAAGGAACAGGGAGAACCCTCCACACCGGGGAGCTGTTTTTT. Protein: CASSQGTGRTLHTGELFF.

The J gene is TRBJ2-5, the V gene TRBV2; possibly TRBD1 for D (6 bases). This CDR3 has 16 amino acids. Germline-derived CDR1 and CDR2 are SNHLY and FYNNEI. V was shortened by 1 base and J by 0 bases, with 12 bases between the two germline ends. For the CDR3, the DNA is TGTGCCAGCAGTGAAGGTGGGGACATATACCAAGAGACCCAGTACTTC. Protein product: CASSEGGDIYQETQYF. Complete variable domain (other parts from reference TRBV2 and TRBJ2-5): EPEVTQTPSHQVTQMGQEVILRCVPISNHLYFYWYRQILGQKVEFLVSFYNNEISEKSEIFDDQFSVERPDGSNFTLKIRSTKLEDSAMYFCASSEGGDIYQETQYFGPGTRLLVL.

This clonotype was counted many times. V is TRBV5-5 and J is TRBJ2-7; 8 bases map to TRBD1. CDR3 size: 13 residues. V dropped 0 bases and J dropped 6; count of bases not matched to a gene: 2. Germline V gives CDR1 SGHKS, CDR2 YYEKEE (reference sequence). The DNA of the CDR3 is TGTGCCAGCAGCTTGGGACAGGGGCTCGAGCAGTACTTC. Its translation: CASSLGQGLEQYF.

In regard to this clonotype: Germline and junction disagree at one end, which may indicate a read error. This rearrangement joins TRBV20-1 to TRBJ2-7; unclear D gene. The germline CDR1 and CDR2 sequences are DFQATT and SNEGSKA (reference sequence). The CDR3 has 12 amino acids. CDR3 bases: TGCAGCGCTAGAGTCGGTGGGCACGAGCAGTACTTC. Translation: CSARVGGHEQYF.

This chain joins TRBV5-1 and TRBJ2-7; tentatively, D is TRBD2 (6 bases). The ends were cut back, 0 bases at V and 1 base at J, with 14 bases in the middle. The V gene's germline CDR1 is SGHRS and CDR2 YFSETQ. This CDR3 comprises 16 residues. The CDR3 protein is CASSLGPGSSSYEQYF. CDR3 bases: TGCGCCAGCAGCTTGGGCCCCGGGAGCTCATCCTACGAGCAGTACTTC.

This clonotype was counted many times. The chain is built from TRBV4-2 and TRBJ2-5, with D tentatively TRBD1 (6 bases). Trimming took 4 bases from V and 2 from J, leaving 14 bases between them. CDR1 is LGHNA, CDR2 YNFKEQ, per germline. The CDR3 sequence is 15 residues long. The CDR3 region has the DNA TGTGCCAGCAGCCCCGAACAGGGTTATCAAGAGACCCAGTACTTC. Its translation is CASSPEQGYQETQYF.

This clonotype was counted a few times. The chain joins TRBV7-2 to TRBJ1-5; the D is unclear. The CDR3 is 13 residues long. CDR1 and CDR2 (germline): SGHTA, FQGNSA. Trimming took 2 bases from V and 9 from J, leaving 11 bases between them. This chain's CDR3 is CASSLRAWGPQHF. In DNA, the CDR3 is TGTGCCAGCAGCTTAAGGGCCTGGGGGCCCCAGCATTTT. Filled out from reference TRBV7-2 and TRBJ1-5, the complete variable domain reads GAGVSQSPSNKVTEKGKDVELRCDPISGHTALYWYRQSLGQGLEFLIYFQGNSAPDKSGLPSDRFSAERTGGSVSTLTIQRTQQEDSAVYLCASSLRAWGPQHFGDGTRLSIL.

The rearrangement uses TRBV14 and TRBJ2-5; D unresolved. This CDR3 spans 16 amino acids. The germline V gene has CDR1 SGHDN and CDR2 FVKESK. With 2 bases removed from V and 2 bases from J, the gap between germline ends came to 15 bases. The CDR3 DNA reads as TGTGCCAGCAGCCAATATGGGTCCGTCAGTCAAGAGACCCAGTACTTC. This encodes CASSQYGSVSQETQYF.

This clonotype was observed a few times. V is TRBV3-1 and J is TRBJ2-3, with 11 positions matching TRBD2. Trimming took 0 bases from V and 4 from J; bases not matched to a gene: 9. From germline, CDR1 is LGHDT and CDR2 YNNKEL (reference sequence). CDR3 length: 18 amino acids. The CDR3 DNA reads TGTGCCAGCAGCCAAGATCGGCCTAGCGGGGGGAAATCAGATACGCAGTATTTT. It is translated as CASSQDRPSGGKSDTQYF.

The chain has TRBV24-1 and TRBJ2-2; TRBD1 aligns across 8 bases. This CDR3 contains 16 residues. Germline-derived CDR1 and CDR2 are KGHDR and SFDVKD. The V gene end was trimmed by 4 bases and the J gene end by 3 bases; junction bases not matched to a gene: 6. The CDR3 loop is CATSDHKQGDTGELFF. As DNA, the CDR3 is TGTGCCACCAGTGACCACAAACAGGGGGACACCGGGGAGCTGTTTTTT.

This clonotype appeared many times. Here the CDR3 reads CASFRDFTDTQYF. The CDR3 nucleotides are TGCGCCAGCTTCAGGGACTTCACAGATACGCAGTATTTT. The chain couples TRBV5-1 to TRBJ2-3, with D maybe TRBD2 (6 bases). The germline V and J ends were trimmed by 7 bases and 2 bases, with 11 bases remaining between them. The CDR3 loop spans 13 amino acids. Germline CDR1 SGHRS, CDR2 YFSETQ.

The genes are TRBV12-3 or TRBV12-4 and TRBJ1-2, with a weak D call TRBD1 (6 bases). V lost 4 bases, J lost 3 bases, and 12 bases lay in between. CDR3 length: 14 amino acids. CDR3: CASSSVQGYYGYTF. The CDR3 nucleotides read TGTGCCAGCAGTTCAGTTCAGGGGTACTATGGCTACACCTTC.

J is TRBJ2-1 and V is TRBV4-3; D is unresolved. V lost 0 bases and J 0 bases, leaving 12 bases between the germline ends. This CDR3 comprises 17 residues. Germline CDR1 reads LGHNA; CDR2 reads YSLEER. The CDR3 coding sequence is TGCGCCAGCAGCCAAGAGGGCGGCAGAGTCTCCTACAATGAGCAGTTCTTC. Its translation is CASSQEGGRVSYNEQFF.

This chain joins TRBV6-1 and TRBJ2-5; 12 nucleotides match TRBD2. The CDR3 extends over 16 amino acids. V lost 0 bases, J lost 5 bases, and 4 bases stayed unmatched. Per the germline V gene, CDR1 is MNHNS and CDR2 is SASEGT. The CDR3 reads CASSEALAGGLETQYF. The DNA of the CDR3 is TGTGCCAGCAGTGAAGCCCTAGCGGGGGGGCTCGAGACCCAGTACTTC.

The chain links TRBV6-5 to TRBJ2-7; either TRBD1 or TRBD2 may supply D (6 bases each). Trimming took off 7 bases at V and 7 bases at J, with 14 bases between the two ends. The CDR3 is 12 residues long. CDR1 MNHEY and CDR2 SVGAGI come from the germline V gene. The DNA for the CDR3 is TGTGCCAGCATGACCCGGGGGCGGGAGCAGTACTTC. Translated, it gives CASMTRGREQYF.

This clonotype has only a few counts. This rearrangement joins TRBV7-2 to TRBJ2-5; 10 bases fit TRBD2. The CDR3 extends over 17 amino acids. CDR1 and CDR2 from the germline V gene are SGHTA and FQGNSA. V was clipped by 4 bases and J by 5 bases; unmatched bases: 13. The DNA of the CDR3 is TGTGCCAGCAGCTCCTTCCTAGCGGGGGATTCAAGGGAGACCCAGTACTTC. Protein sequence: CASSSFLAGDSRETQYF.

This clonotype was seen a few times. This chain connects TRBV11-2 to TRBJ2-1; tentatively, D is TRBD2 (6 bases). The length of the CDR3 is 15 residues. Germline-derived CDR1 and CDR2 are SGHAT and FQNNGV. Trimming left V 5 bases short and J 2 bases short, with 13 bases between. The CDR3: CASSPRTTPYNEQFF. In DNA form, the CDR3 reads TGTGCCAGCAGCCCTCGGACTACTCCCTACAATGAGCAGTTCTTC.

The table lists this clonotype with a few counts. The rearrangement links TRBV25-1 to TRBJ2-7; D may be TRBD1 (5 bases). Germline V gives CDR1 MGHDK, CDR2 SYGVNS. This CDR3 has 12 amino acids. Trimming pared 7 bases from V and 2 bases from J, leaving 9 bases between. The CDR3 coding sequence is TGTGCCAGCAATTCGGACACCTACGAGCAGTACTTC. It yields the protein CASNSDTYEQYF.